This T cell receptor (beta chain) was observed in a study of cytomegalovirus exposure and HLA in healthy donors. The wider study: Early on, a data release was issued that held roughly 80 million unique TCRs from HLA-typed donors. Study-level results: The study reported that TCR beta sequences accurately predicted HLA-A and HLA-B alleles in most subjects. In a later analysis, TCR association rates varied by HLA locus: DRB1 most, HLA-C fewest. Among TCR beta chains, those listed as cytomegalovirus-associated numbered about 160.

The CDR3 spans 13 residues. Germline CDR1 is SGHDT and CDR2 is YYEEEE. With V trimmed by 4 bases and J by 3 bases, 4 bases remained unmatched. Turning to this clone: Its antigen is undetermined.

The primer mix had 60 Vbeta and 13 Jbeta primers. Profiled with immunoSEQ multiplex PCR; TCRdb holds only in-frame clones, not every one. This repertoire includes 35,000 to 45,000 clones. The chain is built from TRBV5-6 and TRBJ2-7; TRBD1 aligns across 7 bases. Sequencing was carried out using PBMCs. This clonotype was obtained from a woman aged 25-40 years in good health and CMV-seropositive. The CDR3 sequence is CASSEGQLYEQYF. In nucleotides, the CDR3 is TGTGCCAGCAGCGAGGGACAGCTCTACGAGCAGTACTTC.